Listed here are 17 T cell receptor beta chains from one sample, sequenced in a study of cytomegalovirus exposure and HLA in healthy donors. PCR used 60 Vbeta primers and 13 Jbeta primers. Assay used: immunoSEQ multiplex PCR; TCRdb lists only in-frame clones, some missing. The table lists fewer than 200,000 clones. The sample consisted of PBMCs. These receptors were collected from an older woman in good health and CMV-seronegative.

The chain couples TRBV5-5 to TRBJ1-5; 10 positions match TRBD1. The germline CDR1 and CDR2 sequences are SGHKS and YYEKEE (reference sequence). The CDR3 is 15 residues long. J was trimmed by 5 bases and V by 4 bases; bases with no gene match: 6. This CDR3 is CASSGGQGGDQPQHF. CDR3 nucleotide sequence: TGTGCCAGCAGCGGAGGACAGGGGGGGGATCAGCCCCAGCATTTT. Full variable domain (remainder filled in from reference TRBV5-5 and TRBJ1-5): DAGVTQSPTHLIKTRGQQVTLRCSPISGHKSVSWYQQVLGQGPQFIFQYYEKEERGRGNFPDRFSARQFPNYSSELNVNALLLGDSALYLCASSGGQGGDQPQHFGDGTRLSIL.

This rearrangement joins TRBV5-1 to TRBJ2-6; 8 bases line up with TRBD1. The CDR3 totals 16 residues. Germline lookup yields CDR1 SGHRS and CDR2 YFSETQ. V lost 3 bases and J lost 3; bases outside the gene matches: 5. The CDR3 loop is CASSWTTGDGANVLTF. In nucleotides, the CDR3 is TGCGCCAGCAGCTGGACGACAGGGGATGGGGCCAACGTCCTGACTTTC.

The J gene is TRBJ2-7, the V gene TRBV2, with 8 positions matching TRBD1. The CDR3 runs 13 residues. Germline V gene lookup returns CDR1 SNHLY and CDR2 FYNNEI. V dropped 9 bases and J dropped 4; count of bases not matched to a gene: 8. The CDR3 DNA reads TGTGCCAGTAGGGACAGGACTTATTACGAGCAGTACTTC. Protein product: CASRDRTYYEQYF.

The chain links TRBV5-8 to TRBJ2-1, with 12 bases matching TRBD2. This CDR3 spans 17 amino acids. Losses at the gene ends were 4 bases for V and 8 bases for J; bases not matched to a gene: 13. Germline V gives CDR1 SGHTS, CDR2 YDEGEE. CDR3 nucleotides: TGTGCCAGCAGCAGAGGACTAGCGGGACCCCAGGTCGATGAGCAGTTCTTC. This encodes CASSRGLAGPQVDEQFF.

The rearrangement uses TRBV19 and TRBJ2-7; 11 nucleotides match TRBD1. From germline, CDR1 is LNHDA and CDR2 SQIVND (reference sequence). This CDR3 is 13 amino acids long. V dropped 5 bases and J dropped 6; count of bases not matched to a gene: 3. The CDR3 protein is CASSAGQGGEQYF. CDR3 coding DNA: TGTGCCAGTAGTGCGGGACAGGGGGGCGAGCAGTACTTC.

The CDR3 loop reads CASSHSGETQYF. CDR3 bases: TGTGCCAGCAGCCATTCGGGGGAGACCCAGTACTTC. The gene calls are TRBV13 and TRBJ2-5; D is possibly TRBD2 (5 bases). This CDR3 is built from 12 residues. V lost 5 bases, J lost 5 bases, and 9 bases lay in between. Germline assignment: CDR1 PRHDT and CDR2 FYEKMQ (reference sequence).

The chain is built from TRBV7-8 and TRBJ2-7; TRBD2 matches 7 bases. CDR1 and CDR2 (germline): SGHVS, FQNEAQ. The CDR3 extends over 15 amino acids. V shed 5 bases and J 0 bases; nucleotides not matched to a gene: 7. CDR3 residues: CASSPKRGSSYEQYF. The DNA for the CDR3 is TGTGCCAGCAGCCCTAAGCGGGGTAGCTCCTACGAGCAGTACTTC. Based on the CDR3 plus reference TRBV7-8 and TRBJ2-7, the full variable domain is GAGVSQSPRYKVAKRGQDVALRCDPISGHVSLFWYQQALGQGPEFLTYFQNEAQLDKSGLPSDRFFAERPEGSVSTLKIQRTQQEDSAVYLCASSPKRGSSYEQYFGPGTRLTVT.

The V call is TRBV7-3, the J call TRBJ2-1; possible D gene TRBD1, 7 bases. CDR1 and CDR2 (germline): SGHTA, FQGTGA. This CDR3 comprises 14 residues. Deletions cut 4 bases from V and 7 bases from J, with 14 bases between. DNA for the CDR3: TGTGCCAGCAGCTCGAGGCAGGGGGGAAATGAGCAGTTCTTC. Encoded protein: CASSSRQGGNEQFF.

The CDR3 here is CASSAAFSGANVLTF. The CDR3 region has the DNA TGTGCCAGTAGTGCGGCTTTCTCTGGGGCCAACGTCCTGACTTTC. The rearrangement links TRBV19 to TRBJ2-6; no firm D call. V was pared by 5 bases and J by 0 bases, with 8 bases between. From germline, CDR1 is LNHDA and CDR2 SQIVND (reference sequence). This CDR3 spans 15 amino acids.

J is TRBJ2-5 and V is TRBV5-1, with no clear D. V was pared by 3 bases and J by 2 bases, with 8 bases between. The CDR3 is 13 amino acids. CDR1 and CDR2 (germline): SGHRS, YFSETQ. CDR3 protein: CASSSIGQETQYF. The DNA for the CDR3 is TGCGCCAGCAGCTCAATCGGGCAAGAGACCCAGTACTTC.

Written as DNA, the CDR3 is TGTGCCAGCAGCCCAGGGGGGAGCAATCAGCCCCAGCATTTT. Its translation is CASSPGGSNQPQHF. This chain links TRBV5-5 with TRBJ1-5, with 7 bases identical to TRBD1. The CDR3 contains 14 residues. CDR1 SGHKS and CDR2 YYEKEE come from the germline V gene (reference sequence). V was clipped by 4 bases and J by 1 base; unmatched bases: 2.

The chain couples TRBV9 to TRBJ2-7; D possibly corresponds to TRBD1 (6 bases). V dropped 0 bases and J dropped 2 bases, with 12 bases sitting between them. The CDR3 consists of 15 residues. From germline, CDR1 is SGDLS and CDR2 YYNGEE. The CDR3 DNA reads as TGTGCCAGCAGCGTAGGGGGAAAGGGGGCCTACGAGCAGTACTTC. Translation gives CASSVGGKGAYEQYF. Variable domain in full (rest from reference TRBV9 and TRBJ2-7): DSGVTQTPKHLITATGQRVTLRCSPRSGDLSVYWYQQSLDQGLQFLIQYYNGEERAKGNILERFSAQQFPDLHSELNLSSLELGDSALYFCASSVGGKGAYEQYFGPGTRLTVT.

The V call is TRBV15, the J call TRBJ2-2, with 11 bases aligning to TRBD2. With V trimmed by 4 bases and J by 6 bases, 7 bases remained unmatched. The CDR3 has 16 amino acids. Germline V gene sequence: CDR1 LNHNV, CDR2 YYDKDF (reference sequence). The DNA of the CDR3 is TGTGCCACCAGCAAACCCGCTAGCGGGGGGCCCGGGGAGCTGTTTTTT. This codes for CATSKPASGGPGELFF.

The CDR3 DNA reads TGCGCCAGCAGTGAACAGAGTATCCTCCGCAATGAGCAGTTCTTC. As protein: CASSEQSILRNEQFF. The chain combines TRBV10-2 with TRBJ2-1; D is uncertain. Germline lookup yields CDR1 WSHSY and CDR2 SAAADI. CDR3 length equals 15 residues. The V end was cut by 3 bases, the J end by 6 bases, with 15 bases between.

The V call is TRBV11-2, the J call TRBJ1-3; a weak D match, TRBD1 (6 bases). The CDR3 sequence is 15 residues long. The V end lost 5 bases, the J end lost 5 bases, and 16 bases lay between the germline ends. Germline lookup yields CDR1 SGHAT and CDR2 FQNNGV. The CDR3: CASSPLTGSRNTIYF. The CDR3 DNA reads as TGTGCCAGCAGCCCCCTCACAGGGAGTCGAAACACCATATATTTT.

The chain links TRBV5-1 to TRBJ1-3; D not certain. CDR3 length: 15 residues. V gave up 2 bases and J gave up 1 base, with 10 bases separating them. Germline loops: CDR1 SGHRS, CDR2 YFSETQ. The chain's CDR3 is CASSFKEPSGNTIYF. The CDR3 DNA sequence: TGCGCCAGCAGCTTTAAGGAGCCATCTGGAAACACCATATATTTT.

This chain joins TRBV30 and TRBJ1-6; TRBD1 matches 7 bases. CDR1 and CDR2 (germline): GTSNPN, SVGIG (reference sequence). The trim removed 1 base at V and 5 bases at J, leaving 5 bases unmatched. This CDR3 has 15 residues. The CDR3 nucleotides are TGTGCCTGGAGTGCTCTTACAGGGGATAATTCACCCCTCCACTTT. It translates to CAWSALTGDNSPLHF.